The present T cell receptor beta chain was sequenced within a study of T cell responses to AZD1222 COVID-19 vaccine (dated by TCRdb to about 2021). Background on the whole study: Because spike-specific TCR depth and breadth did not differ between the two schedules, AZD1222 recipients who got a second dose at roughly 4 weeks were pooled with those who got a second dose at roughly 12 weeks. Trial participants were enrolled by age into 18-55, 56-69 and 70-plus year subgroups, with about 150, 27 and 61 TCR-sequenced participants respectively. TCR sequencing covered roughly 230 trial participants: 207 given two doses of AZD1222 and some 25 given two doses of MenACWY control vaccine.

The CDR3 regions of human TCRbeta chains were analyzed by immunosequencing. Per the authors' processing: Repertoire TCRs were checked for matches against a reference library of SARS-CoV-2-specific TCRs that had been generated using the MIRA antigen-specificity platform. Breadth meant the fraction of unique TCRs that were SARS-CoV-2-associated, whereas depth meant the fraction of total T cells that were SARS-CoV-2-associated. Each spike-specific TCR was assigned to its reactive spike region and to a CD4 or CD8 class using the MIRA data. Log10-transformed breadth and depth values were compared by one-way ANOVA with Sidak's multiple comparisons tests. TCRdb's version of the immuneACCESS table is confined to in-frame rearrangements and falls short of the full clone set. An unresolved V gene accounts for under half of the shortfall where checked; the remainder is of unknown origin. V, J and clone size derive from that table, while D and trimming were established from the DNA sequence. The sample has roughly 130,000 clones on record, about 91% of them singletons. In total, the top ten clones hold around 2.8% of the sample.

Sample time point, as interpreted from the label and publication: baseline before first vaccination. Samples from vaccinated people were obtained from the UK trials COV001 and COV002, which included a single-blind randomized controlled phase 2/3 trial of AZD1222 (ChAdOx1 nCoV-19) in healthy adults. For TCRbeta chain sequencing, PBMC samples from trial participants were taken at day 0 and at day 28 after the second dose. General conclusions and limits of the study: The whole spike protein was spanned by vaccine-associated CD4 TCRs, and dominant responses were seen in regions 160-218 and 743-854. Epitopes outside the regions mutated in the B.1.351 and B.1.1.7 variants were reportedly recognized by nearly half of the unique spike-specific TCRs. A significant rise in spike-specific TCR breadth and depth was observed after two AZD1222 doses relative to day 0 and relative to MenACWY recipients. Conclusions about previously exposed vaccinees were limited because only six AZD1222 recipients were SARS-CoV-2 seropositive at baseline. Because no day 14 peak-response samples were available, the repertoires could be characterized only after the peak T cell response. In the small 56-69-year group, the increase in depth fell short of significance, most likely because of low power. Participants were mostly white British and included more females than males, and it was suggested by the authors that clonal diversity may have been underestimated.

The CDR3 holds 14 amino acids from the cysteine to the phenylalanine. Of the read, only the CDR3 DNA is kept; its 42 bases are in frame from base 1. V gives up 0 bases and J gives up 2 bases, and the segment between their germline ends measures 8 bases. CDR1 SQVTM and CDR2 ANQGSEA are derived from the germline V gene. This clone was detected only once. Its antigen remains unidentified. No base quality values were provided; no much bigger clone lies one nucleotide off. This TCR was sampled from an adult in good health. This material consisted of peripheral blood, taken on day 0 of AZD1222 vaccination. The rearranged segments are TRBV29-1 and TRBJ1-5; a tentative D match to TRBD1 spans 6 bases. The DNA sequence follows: TGCAGCGTTGAAGATCAGGGGCGCAATCAGCCCCAGCATTTT. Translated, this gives CSVEDQGRNQPQHF.